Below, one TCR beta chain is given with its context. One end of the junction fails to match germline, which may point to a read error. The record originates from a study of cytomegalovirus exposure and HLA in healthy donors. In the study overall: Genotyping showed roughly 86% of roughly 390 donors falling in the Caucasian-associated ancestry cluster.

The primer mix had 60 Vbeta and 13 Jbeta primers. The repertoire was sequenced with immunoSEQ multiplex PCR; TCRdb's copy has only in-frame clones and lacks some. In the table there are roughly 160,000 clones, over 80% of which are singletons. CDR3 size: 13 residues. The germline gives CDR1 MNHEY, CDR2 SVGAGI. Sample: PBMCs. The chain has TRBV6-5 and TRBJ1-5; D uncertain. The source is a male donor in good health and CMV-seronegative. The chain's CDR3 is CASTYSYNQPQHF. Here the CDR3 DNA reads TGTGCCAGCACTTACAGCTACAATCAGCCCCAGCATTTT.